This T cell receptor (beta chain) stems from a study of monozygotic twins with inflammatory bowel disease. TCRdb reprocessed the 5' RACE reads, with one entry per CDR3 protein and no DNA. The specimen's table records about 380,000 distinct CDR3 sequences. This CDR3 is built from 14 residues. In germline, CDR1 is GTSNPN, CDR2 SVGIG (reference sequence). The J gene is TRBJ1-4, the V gene TRBV30; there is no DNA to check the TCRdb D call of TRBD1. The specimen sequenced was blood. This TCR was recovered from a human donor with ulcerative colitis or Crohn's disease, or a healthy co-twin of an affected twin (not recorded which). CDR3 amino acids: CAWRSTGFREKLFF.